A single sample gave rise to the 18 T cell receptor beta chains below, sequenced in a study of T cells in Graves' hyperthyroidism and ophthalmopathy. What was amplified from RNA transcripts were TCR beta CDR3 regions. The HTBI primer set drove a first-round RT-PCR of the TCR CDR3. Using its own MiXCR run on the multiplex PCR reads, TCRdb lists one record per CDR3 protein. The repertoire holds 200,000 to 300,000 distinct CDR3 sequences, with about a sixth as singletons. Sequenced material: blood. The receptors stem from a woman aged 18-29 years with Graves' ophthalmopathy.

This clonotype was seen many times. V is TRBV6-2 or TRBV6-3 and J is TRBJ2-2; no definite D call. Germline CDR1 reads MNHEY; CDR2 reads SVGEGT. Trimming removed 8 bases from V and 6 bases from J, with 7 bases in between. CDR3 length: 11 amino acids. CDR3 sequence: CASDLPGELFF. Written as DNA, the CDR3 is TGTGCCAGCGACCTCCCCGGGGAGCTGTTTTTT.

This clonotype has a count of ten or more. The chain employs TRBV6-1 and TRBJ1-1, with D tentatively TRBD1 (6 bases). V dropped 6 bases and J dropped 1 base, with 12 bases sitting between them. The CDR3 totals 14 residues. CDR1 MNHNS and CDR2 SASEGT come from the germline V gene. The CDR3 region is CASRSRGPNTEAFF. CDR3 sequence (DNA): TGTGCCAGCAGGTCCAGGGGACCGAACACTGAAGCTTTCTTT.

This clonotype was detected many times. The V gene is TRBV28, the J gene TRBJ2-1, with D perhaps being TRBD1 or TRBD2 (6 bases each). Germline CDR1 reads MDHEN; CDR2 reads SYDVKM. This CDR3 is 17 amino acids long. The V and J ends lost 6 bases and 4 bases respectively, with 22 bases between them. This CDR3 is CASRTLGRGGSYNEQFF. The CDR3 nucleotides read TGTGCCAGCAGAACCCTCGGCAGGGGAGGTTCATACAATGAGCAGTTCTTC.

This clonotype was counted at least ten times. J is TRBJ1-2 and V is TRBV4-2; 7 positions agree with TRBD1. The J segment lost 6 bases and the V segment lost 2 bases, leaving 3 bases of the junction unmatched. This CDR3 has 13 residues. Per the germline V gene, CDR1 is LGHNA and CDR2 is YNFKEQ. The CDR3 sequence is CASSQTGADGYTF. The CDR3 DNA reads TGTGCCAGCAGCCAAACAGGGGCGGATGGCTACACCTTC.

In its sample, this clonotype was seen many times. The J gene is TRBJ2-7, the V gene TRBV27; D is perhaps TRBD1 (6 bases). The CDR3 extends over 14 amino acids. Germline lookup yields CDR1 MNHEY and CDR2 SMNVEV (reference sequence). V lost 6 bases, J lost 0 bases, and 12 bases lay in between. This CDR3 reads CASRGTQLSYEQYF. The CDR3 DNA reads as TGTGCCAGCAGGGGGACACAGCTCTCCTACGAGCAGTACTTC.

The sample holds many counts of this clonotype. CDR3: CASRGGAMDEKLFF. CDR3 DNA: TGTGCCAGCAGAGGAGGGGCGATGGATGAAAAACTGTTTTTT. The chain has TRBV7-6 and TRBJ1-4; weak D call: TRBD1 (5 bases). In germline, CDR1 is SGHVS, CDR2 FNYEAQ. The CDR3 runs to 14 residues. Trimming cost V 6 bases and J 6 bases, with 14 bases left between them.

This clonotype came up many times. The CDR3 is CASSLGSNEQYF. In DNA, the CDR3 is TGTGCCAGCAGCTTGGGGAGTAACGAGCAGTACTTC. This chain joins TRBV5-6 and TRBJ2-7; no clear D gene. CDR3 size: 12 residues. The germline V gene encodes CDR1 SGHDT and CDR2 YYEEEE. V lost 0 bases and J lost 5, with 6 bases in between.

This clonotype was recorded at least ten times. CDR3 in amino acids: CASSTHSGQETQYF. The CDR3 DNA reads TGTGCCAGCAGCACGCACTCCGGACAAGAGACCCAGTACTTC. The chain employs TRBV13 and TRBJ2-5; no firm D call. Germline V gene sequence: CDR1 PRHDT, CDR2 FYEKMQ (reference sequence). The V end lost 5 bases, the J end lost 2 bases, and 12 bases lay between the germline ends. The CDR3 loop spans 14 amino acids.

For this clonotype: This clone may be a read error of a much larger clone one base away. The genes are TRBV7-3 and TRBJ1-1; D is undetermined. Looked up from germline, CDR1 is SGHTA and CDR2 is FQGTGA. The CDR3 is made up of 14 amino acids. V was pared by 4 bases and J by 4 bases, with 13 bases between. This CDR3 is CASSYELGSTEAFF. CDR3 coding DNA: TGTGCCAGCAGCTACGAGCTGGGTTCCACTGAAGCTTTCTTT.

This clonotype was observed many times. This chain joins TRBV6-1 and TRBJ2-7; 7 bases are a match to TRBD2. Trimming took 7 bases from V and 1 from J; bases not matched to a gene: 10. This CDR3 comprises 15 residues. Per germline, CDR1 MNHNS and CDR2 SASEGT. CDR3 in amino acids: CASMEGEGSSYEQYF. CDR3 in DNA: TGTGCCAGCATGGAAGGGGAGGGTTCTTCCTACGAGCAGTACTTC.

The rearrangement links TRBV27 to TRBJ1-6; TRBD1 agrees at 8 bases. V lost 4 bases, J lost 10 bases, and 6 bases stayed unmatched. Germline CDR1 reads MNHEY; CDR2 reads SMNVEV (reference sequence). This CDR3 comprises 14 residues. The CDR3 sequence: CASSSLGTGSPLHF. DNA for the CDR3: TGTGCCAGCAGTTCACTAGGGACAGGATCACCCCTCCACTTT.

The chain couples TRBV9 to TRBJ2-2; 8 bases are shared with TRBD2. This CDR3 region has 17 residues. Per germline, CDR1 SGDLS and CDR2 YYNGEE. J gave up 5 bases and V 7 bases, and 16 bases lay outside the gene matches. The CDR3 region is CASGLGSRGRPTGELFF. The CDR3 DNA is TGTGCCAGCGGCTTAGGGTCTCGCGGGAGGCCAACCGGGGAGCTGTTTTTT. The variable domain in full, with the rest retrieved from reference TRBV9 and TRBJ2-2, is DSGVTQTPKHLITATGQRVTLRCSPRSGDLSVYWYQQSLDQGLQFLIQYYNGEERAKGNILERFSAQQFPDLHSELNLSSLELGDSALYFCASGLGSRGRPTGELFFGEGSRLTVL.

This clonotype was counted at least ten times. The chain uses TRBV4-1 and TRBJ2-1; D ambiguous. The CDR3 consists of 13 residues. Per germline, CDR1 MGHRA and CDR2 YSYEKL. Trimming stripped 4 bases from V and 10 bases from J, with 14 bases between. The CDR3, as DNA: TGCGCCAGCAGCCGCATCCCGTTCGGGGAGCAGTTCTTC. Amino acids: CASSRIPFGEQFF.

This clonotype was found many times. This chain connects TRBV6-6 to TRBJ2-1; possible D gene TRBD1, 6 bases. CDR1 is MNHNY and CDR2 is SVGAGI in the germline V gene (reference sequence). The V end lost 0 bases, the J end lost 10 bases, and 10 bases lay between the germline ends. The CDR3 has 13 residues. CDR3 nucleotide sequence: TGTGCCAGCAGTTACTCAGGGACAACCGAGCAGTTCTTC. It specifies CASSYSGTTEQFF.

Many counts were recorded for this clonotype. V gene TRBV7-2 combines with J gene TRBJ2-2; 11 nucleotides match TRBD2. From germline, CDR1 is SGHTA and CDR2 FQGNSA. Trimming took 4 bases from V and 1 from J; bases not matched to a gene: 2. The CDR3 contains 16 residues. In DNA form, the CDR3 reads TGTGCCAGCAGCTCTCTAGCGGGAGGGAACACCGGGGAGCTGTTTTTT. Translating gives CASSSLAGGNTGELFF. Variable domain in full (rest from reference TRBV7-2 and TRBJ2-2): GAGVSQSPSNKVTEKGKDVELRCDPISGHTALYWYRQSLGQGLEFLIYFQGNSAPDKSGLPSDRFSAERTGGSVSTLTIQRTQQEDSAVYLCASSSLAGGNTGELFFGEGSRLTVL.

This clonotype has ten or more counts. V is TRBV9 and J is TRBJ1-3; a possible D gene is TRBD1 (5 bases). This CDR3 has 15 amino acids. V shed 1 base and J shed 0 bases, with 8 bases lying between them. From germline, CDR1 is SGDLS and CDR2 YYNGEE. The CDR3 bases are TGTGCCAGCAGCGTATGGGGGGACTCTGGAAACACCATATATTTT. Its protein is CASSVWGDSGNTIYF.

This clonotype occurred many times. This sequence joins TRBV3-1 and TRBJ1-1, with D uncertain. V lost 2 bases to trimming and J lost 7 bases, with 11 bases between them. Germline loops: CDR1 LGHDT, CDR2 YNNKEL (reference sequence). The CDR3 totals 13 residues. The CDR3 nucleotides are TGTGCCAGCAGCCAACCCCCGGACGGTGAAGCTTTCTTT. This encodes CASSQPPDGEAFF.

At least ten counts were recorded for this clonotype. The chain carries TRBV20-1 and TRBJ2-1; D is perhaps TRBD1 (8 bases). CDR1 DFQATT and CDR2 SNEGSKA come from the germline V gene (reference sequence). This CDR3 is built from 13 residues. The V end was cut by 3 bases, the J end by 7 bases, with 13 bases between. The CDR3 reads CSASAQGGNEQFF. CDR3 coding DNA: TGCAGTGCTAGCGCACAGGGGGGGAATGAGCAGTTCTTC.